The present T cell receptor beta chain was sequenced within a study of PD-L1 blockade in urothelial cancer. Whole-study context: Males with bladder-origin urothelial cancer constituted about 90% of the roughly 30 patients.

Losses at the gene ends were 2 bases for V and 0 bases for J; bases not matched to a gene: 4. Germline V CDR1 and CDR2: LNHDA, SQIVND (reference sequence). The length of the CDR3 is 16 residues. Stated time point: peripheral blood 6 weeks after treatment start. Sequencing used immunoSEQ multiplex PCR; TCRdb keeps in-frame clones, though not all of them. The table records around 100,000 clones, around 90% of them present only once. The table lists this clone with a count of one. Here the sequenced sample was PBMCs, taken around atezolizumab (anti-PD-L1) treatment. The origin of this receptor is a man aged 60 to 75 with urothelial cancer. V and J are TRBV19 and TRBJ2-1, with 7 bases aligning to TRBD2. The CDR3 sequence is CASSINPGGSYNEQFF. The CDR3 bases are TGTGCCAGTAGTATAAATCCGGGAGGCTCCTACAATGAGCAGTTCTTC. The whole variable domain, filled in from reference TRBV19 and TRBJ2-1, reads DGGITQSPKYLFRKEGQNVTLSCEQNLNHDAMYWYRQDPGQGLRLIYYSQIVNDFQKGDIAEGYSVSREKKESFPLTVTSAQKNPTAFYLCASSINPGGSYNEQFFGPGTRLTVL.